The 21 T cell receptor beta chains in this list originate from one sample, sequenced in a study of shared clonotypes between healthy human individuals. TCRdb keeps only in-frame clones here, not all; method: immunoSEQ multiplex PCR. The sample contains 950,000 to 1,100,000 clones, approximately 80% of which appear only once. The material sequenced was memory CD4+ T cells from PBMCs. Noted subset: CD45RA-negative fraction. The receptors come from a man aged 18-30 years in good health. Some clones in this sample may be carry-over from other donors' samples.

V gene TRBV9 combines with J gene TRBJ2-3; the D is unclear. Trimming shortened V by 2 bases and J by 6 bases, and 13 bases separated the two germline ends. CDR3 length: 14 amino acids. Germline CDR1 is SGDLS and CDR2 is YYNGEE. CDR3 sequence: CASSVRRIGDTQYF. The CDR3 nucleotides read TGTGCCAGCAGCGTGAGAAGGATCGGGGATACGCAGTATTTT. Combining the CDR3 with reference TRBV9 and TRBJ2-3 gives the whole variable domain DSGVTQTPKHLITATGQRVTLRCSPRSGDLSVYWYQQSLDQGLQFLIQYYNGEERAKGNILERFSAQQFPDLHSELNLSSLELGDSALYFCASSVRRIGDTQYFGPGTRLTVL.

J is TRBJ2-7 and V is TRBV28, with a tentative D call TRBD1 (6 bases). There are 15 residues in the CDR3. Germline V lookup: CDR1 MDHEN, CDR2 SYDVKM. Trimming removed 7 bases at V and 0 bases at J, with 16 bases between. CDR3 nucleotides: TGTGCCAGCACCCCCTTGGACAGCTACTCCTACGAGCAGTACTTC. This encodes CASTPLDSYSYEQYF.

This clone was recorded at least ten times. CDR3 protein: CASSLEEGSRAFF. DNA for the CDR3: TGTGCCAGCAGCTTAGAGGAGGGCTCTAGAGCTTTCTTT. This sequence joins TRBV7-7 and TRBJ1-1, with D unresolved. This CDR3 region has 13 residues. Per germline, CDR1 SSHAT and CDR2 FNYEAQ (reference sequence). Deletions cut 1 base from V and 10 bases from J, with 13 bases between.

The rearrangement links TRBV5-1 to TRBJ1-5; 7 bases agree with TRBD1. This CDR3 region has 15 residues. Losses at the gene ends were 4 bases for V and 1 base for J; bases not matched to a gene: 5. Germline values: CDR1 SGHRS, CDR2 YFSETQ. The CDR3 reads CASSQGTESNQPQHF. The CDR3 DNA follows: TGCGCCAGCAGCCAAGGGACAGAGAGCAATCAGCCCCAGCATTTT.

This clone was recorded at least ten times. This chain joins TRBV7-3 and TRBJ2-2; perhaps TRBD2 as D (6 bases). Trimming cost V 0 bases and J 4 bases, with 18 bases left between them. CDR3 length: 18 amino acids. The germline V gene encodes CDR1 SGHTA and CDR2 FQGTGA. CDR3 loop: CASSLTGGISPVTGELFF. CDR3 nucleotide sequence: TGTGCCAGCAGCTTAACTGGCGGGATCTCACCCGTCACCGGGGAGCTGTTTTTT.

The CDR3 sequence is CASSRHASSYEQYF. As DNA, the CDR3 is TGTGCCAGCAGCCGGCACGCGAGCTCCTACGAGCAGTACTTC. The chain joins TRBV6-5 to TRBJ2-7; D is unresolved. Trimming stripped 6 bases from V and 0 bases from J, with 12 bases between. CDR3 length: 14 residues. CDR1 MNHEY and CDR2 SVGAGI come from the germline V gene.

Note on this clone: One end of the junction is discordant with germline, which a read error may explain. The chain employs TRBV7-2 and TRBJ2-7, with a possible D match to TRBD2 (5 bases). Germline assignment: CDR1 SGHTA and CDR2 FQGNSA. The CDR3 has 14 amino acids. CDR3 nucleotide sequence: TGTGCCAGCAGCTTAGGTGAGGGCTGGGGATCTTACTCCTTC. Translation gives CASSLGEGWGSYSF.

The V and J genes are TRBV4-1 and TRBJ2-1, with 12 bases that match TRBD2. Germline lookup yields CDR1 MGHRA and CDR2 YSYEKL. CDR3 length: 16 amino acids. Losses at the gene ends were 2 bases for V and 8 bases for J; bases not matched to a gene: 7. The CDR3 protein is CASSQYGLAGSHEQFF. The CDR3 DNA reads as TGCGCCAGCAGCCAATACGGACTAGCGGGAAGCCATGAGCAGTTCTTC.

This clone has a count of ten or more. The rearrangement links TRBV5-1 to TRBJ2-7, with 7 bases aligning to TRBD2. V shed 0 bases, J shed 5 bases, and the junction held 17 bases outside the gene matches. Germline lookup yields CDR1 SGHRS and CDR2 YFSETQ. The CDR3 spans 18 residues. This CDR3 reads CASSLGSREGPMGNEQYF. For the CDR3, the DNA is TGCGCCAGCAGCTTGGGCTCAAGGGAGGGCCCGATGGGCAACGAGCAGTACTTC.

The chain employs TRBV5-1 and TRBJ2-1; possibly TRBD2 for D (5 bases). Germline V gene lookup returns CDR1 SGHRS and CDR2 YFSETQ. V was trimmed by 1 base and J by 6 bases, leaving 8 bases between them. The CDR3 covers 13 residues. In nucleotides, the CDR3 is TGCGCCAGCAGCTTGTTAGAGGGCAATGAGCAGTTCTTC. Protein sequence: CASSLLEGNEQFF.

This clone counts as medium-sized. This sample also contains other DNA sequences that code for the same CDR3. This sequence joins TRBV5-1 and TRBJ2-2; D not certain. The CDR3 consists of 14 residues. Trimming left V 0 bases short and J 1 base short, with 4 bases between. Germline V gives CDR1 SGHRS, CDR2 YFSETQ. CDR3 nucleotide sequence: TGCGCCAGCAGCTTGGGAGGGAACACCGGGGAGCTGTTTTTT. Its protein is CASSLGGNTGELFF.

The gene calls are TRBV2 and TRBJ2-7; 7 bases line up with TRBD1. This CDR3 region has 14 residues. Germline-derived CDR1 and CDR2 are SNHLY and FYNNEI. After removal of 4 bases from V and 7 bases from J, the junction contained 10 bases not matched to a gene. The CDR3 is CASSGGTALGEQYF. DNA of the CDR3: TGTGCCAGCAGTGGAGGGACAGCCCTAGGGGAGCAGTACTTC.

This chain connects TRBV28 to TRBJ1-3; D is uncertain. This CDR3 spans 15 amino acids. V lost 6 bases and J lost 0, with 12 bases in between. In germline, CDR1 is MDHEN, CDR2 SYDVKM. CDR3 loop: CASSRGPSSGNTIYF. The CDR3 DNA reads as TGTGCCAGCAGCCGTGGCCCGAGCTCTGGAAACACCATATATTTT.

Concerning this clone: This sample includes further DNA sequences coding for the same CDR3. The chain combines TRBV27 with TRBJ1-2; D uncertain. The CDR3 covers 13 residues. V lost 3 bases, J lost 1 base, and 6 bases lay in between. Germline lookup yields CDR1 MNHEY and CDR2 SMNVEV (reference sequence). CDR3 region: CASSFRGNYGYTF. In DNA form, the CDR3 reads TGTGCCAGCAGTTTCCGGGGTAACTATGGCTACACCTTC.

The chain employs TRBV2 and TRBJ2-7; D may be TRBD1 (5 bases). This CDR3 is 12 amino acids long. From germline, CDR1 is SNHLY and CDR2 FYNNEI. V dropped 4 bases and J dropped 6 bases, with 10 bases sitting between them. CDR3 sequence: CASSVDSSEQYF. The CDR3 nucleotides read TGTGCCAGCAGTGTTGACAGTAGCGAGCAGTACTTC.

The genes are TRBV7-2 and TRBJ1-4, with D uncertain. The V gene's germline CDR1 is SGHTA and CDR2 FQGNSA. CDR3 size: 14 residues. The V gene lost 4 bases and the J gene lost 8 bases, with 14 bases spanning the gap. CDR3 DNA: TGTGCCAGCAGCTCTCGGACCCAACCGGAAAAACTGTTTTTT. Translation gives CASSSRTQPEKLFF.

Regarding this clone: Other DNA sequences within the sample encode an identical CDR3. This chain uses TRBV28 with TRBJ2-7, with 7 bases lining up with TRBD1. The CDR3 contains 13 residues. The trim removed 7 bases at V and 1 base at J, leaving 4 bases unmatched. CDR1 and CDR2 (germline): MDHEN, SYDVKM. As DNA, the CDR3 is TGTGCCAGCACTGCAGGGGGATCCTACGAGCAGTACTTC. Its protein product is CASTAGGSYEQYF. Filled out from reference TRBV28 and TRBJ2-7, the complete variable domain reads DVKVTQSSRYLVKRTGEKVFLECVQDMDHENMFWYRQDPGLGLRLIYFSYDVKMKEKGDIPEGYSVSREKKERFSLILESASTNQTSMYLCASTAGGSYEQYFGPGTRLTVT.

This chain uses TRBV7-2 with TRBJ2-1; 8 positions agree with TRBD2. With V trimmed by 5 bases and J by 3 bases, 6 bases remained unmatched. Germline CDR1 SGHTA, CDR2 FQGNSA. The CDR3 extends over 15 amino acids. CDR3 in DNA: TGTGCCAGCAGCCTGCTTAGCGGGATCTACAATGAGCAGTTCTTC. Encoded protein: CASSLLSGIYNEQFF.

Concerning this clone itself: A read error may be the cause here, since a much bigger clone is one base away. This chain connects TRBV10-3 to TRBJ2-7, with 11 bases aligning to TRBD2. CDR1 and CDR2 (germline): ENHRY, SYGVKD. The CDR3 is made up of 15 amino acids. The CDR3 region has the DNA TGTGCCACCAGTGGGGGTAGCGGGAGGGCCCAAGAGCAGTACTTC. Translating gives CATSGGSGRAQEQYF.

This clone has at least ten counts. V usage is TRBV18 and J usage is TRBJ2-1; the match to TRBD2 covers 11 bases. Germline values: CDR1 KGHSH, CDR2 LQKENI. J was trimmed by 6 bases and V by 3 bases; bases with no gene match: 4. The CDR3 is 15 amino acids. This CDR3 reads CASSPASGRFNEQFF. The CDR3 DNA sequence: TGTGCCAGCTCACCGGCTAGCGGGAGGTTCAATGAGCAGTTCTTC.

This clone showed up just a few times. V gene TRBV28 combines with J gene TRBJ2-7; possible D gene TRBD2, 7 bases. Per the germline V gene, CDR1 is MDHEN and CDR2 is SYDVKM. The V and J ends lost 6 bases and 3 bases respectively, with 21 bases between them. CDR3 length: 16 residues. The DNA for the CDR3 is TGTGCCAGCAGCCCTCTCACCCTAGGGGGGGGCTACGAGCAGTACTTC. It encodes CASSPLTLGGGYEQYF. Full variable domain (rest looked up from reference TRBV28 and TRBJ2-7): DVKVTQSSRYLVKRTGEKVFLECVQDMDHENMFWYRQDPGLGLRLIYFSYDVKMKEKGDIPEGYSVSREKKERFSLILESASTNQTSMYLCASSPLTLGGGYEQYFGPGTRLTVT.